This passage covers 11 T cell receptor beta chains from one sample sequenced in a study of cytomegalovirus exposure and HLA in healthy donors. The PCR had 60 Vbeta and 13 Jbeta primers. The table came from immunoSEQ multiplex PCR; TCRdb's copy has only in-frame clones and leaves some out. The sample shows about 130,000 clones, 80% of them seen only once. Sequencing was performed on PBMCs. All receptors come from a man aged 25-45 years in good health and CMV-seronegative.

J is TRBJ1-2 and V is TRBV28; 7 bases match TRBD1. Germline V gene data show CDR1 as MDHEN and CDR2 as SYDVKM. With V trimmed by 5 bases and J by 8 bases, 14 bases remained unmatched. The CDR3 totals 15 residues. In DNA form, the CDR3 reads TGTGCCAGCAGTATTCTCACAGGGGCCCCGAGGGGCTACACCTTC. As protein: CASSILTGAPRGYTF.

Of note for this clone: The identical CDR3 is also encoded by other nucleotide sequences in the sample. The rearrangement uses TRBV7-2 and TRBJ1-1; possible D gene TRBD1, 6 bases. There are 14 residues in the CDR3. The V gene's germline CDR1 is SGHTA and CDR2 FQGNSA. V dropped 1 base and J dropped 2 bases, with 8 bases sitting between them. CDR3 nucleotides: TGTGCCAGCAGCTTAGGGACAGTTAACACTGAAGCTTTCTTT. Translation: CASSLGTVNTEAFF.

The chain is built from TRBV27 and TRBJ1-2; a weak D match, TRBD1 (6 bases). This CDR3 has 16 residues. Germline assignment: CDR1 MNHEY and CDR2 SMNVEV (reference sequence). V lost 5 bases and J lost 4, with 20 bases in between. CDR3 sequence (DNA): TGTGCCAGCAGTCCACCCTGGGACATCCTCTTCTATGGCTACACCTTC. Translation: CASSPPWDILFYGYTF.

CDR3 DNA sequence: TGTGCCAGTAGTTGGCGGGAGTACAATGAGCAGTTCTTC. It codes for CASSWREYNEQFF. The chain recombines TRBV19 with TRBJ2-1, with TRBD2 matching over 7 bases. This CDR3 is built from 13 residues. With V trimmed by 5 bases and J by 4 bases, 2 bases remained unmatched. CDR1 LNHDA and CDR2 SQIVND come from the germline V gene (reference sequence).

The gene calls are TRBV6-6 and TRBJ2-5, with TRBD2 matching 8 bases. Germline trimming cut 2 bases from V and 2 bases from J; bases unmatched to any gene: 4. Germline CDR1 MNHNY, CDR2 SVGAGI (reference sequence). This CDR3 has 15 residues. Here the CDR3 DNA reads TGTGCCAGCAGTTACCGTCGGGAGGGTCAAGAGACCCAGTACTTC. This codes for CASSYRREGQETQYF.

The chain employs TRBV10-3 and TRBJ2-1; D is unclear. The CDR3 contains 15 residues. Trimming removed 11 bases at V and 6 bases at J, with 23 bases between. CDR1 is ENHRY, CDR2 SYGVKD, per germline. Here the CDR3 DNA reads TGTGCCGCGACGTCCACAAGTGTTCGGGTCAATGAGCAGTTCTTC. As protein: CAATSTSVRVNEQFF.

This clone was observed a single time. The V gene is TRBV5-1, the J gene TRBJ2-5; 8 nucleotides line up with TRBD1. Germline CDR1 and CDR2: SGHRS and YFSETQ. V trimming: 2 bases; J trimming: 5 bases; junction bases outside the gene matches: 8. The CDR3 is 15 amino acids. The CDR3 region is CASSLDPGGAETQYF. CDR3 DNA sequence: TGCGCCAGCAGCTTAGATCCAGGGGGCGCGGAGACCCAGTACTTC. The full variable domain, with the rest looked up from reference TRBV5-1 and TRBJ2-5, is KAGVTQTPRYLIKTRGQQVTLSCSPISGHRSVSWYQQTPGQGLQFLFEYFSETQRNKGNFPGRFSGRQFSNSRSEMNVSTLELGDSALYLCASSLDPGGAETQYFGPGTRLLVL.

The chain employs TRBV19 and TRBJ1-5, with unresolved D. V lost 5 bases and J lost 0, with 11 bases in between. The CDR3 extends over 15 amino acids. Germline CDR1 and CDR2: LNHDA and SQIVND (reference sequence). The CDR3 bases are TGTGCCAGTAGTGACATTCGGTTTAGCAATCAGCCCCAGCATTTT. This sequence encodes CASSDIRFSNQPQHF.

The chain combines TRBV7-8 with TRBJ1-1; D may be TRBD1 (5 bases). This CDR3 has 14 amino acids. V lost 5 bases to trimming and J lost 1 base, with 11 bases between them. In germline, CDR1 is SGHVS, CDR2 FQNEAQ. The DNA for the CDR3 is TGTGCCAGCAGCCTTATAACAGGGAACACTGAAGCTTTCTTT. Protein sequence: CASSLITGNTEAFF.

The CDR3 DNA sequence: TGTGCCTGGAGTCCTGGACAGGGGGCTCCGTTAGGGCAGTACTTC. Translating it yields CAWSPGQGAPLGQYF. This chain joins TRBV30 and TRBJ2-7, with 11 bases that match TRBD1. The CDR3 has 15 amino acids. CDR1 is GTSNPN, CDR2 SVGIG, per germline (reference sequence). The J segment lost 9 bases and the V segment lost 2 bases, leaving 12 bases of the junction unmatched.

This chain uses TRBV10-2 with TRBJ2-7; 7 bases line up with TRBD1. The CDR3 totals 16 residues. V shed 4 bases and J 1 base; nucleotides not matched to a gene: 10. Germline assignment: CDR1 WSHSY and CDR2 SAAADI. DNA of the CDR3: TGCGCCAGCAGTGGACAGGGTAGGGCTGGGTCCTACGAGCAGTACTTC. Amino acid sequence: CASSGQGRAGSYEQYF.